These T cell receptor beta chains were read from a single sample in a study of T-cell reconstitution after alpha-beta-depleted transplantation in children. In TCRdb, the PCR reads were re-called with MiXCR into one record per CDR3 protein. The sample lists 250,000 to 300,000 distinct CDR3 sequences; around 7.3% were seen once. The source material was peripheral blood, sampled 360 days after TCRalphabeta/CD19-depleted stem cell transplant. These TCRs come from a female patient aged 2 to 10 who had a stem cell transplant for Fanconi anemia, so the T cells may come from the graft donor. Both conserved end residues are part of each CDR3. A D gene is named only where the DNA matches it firmly. Expanded clones get a size class; other rows say once, few or many, or leave the size out.

D gene: NA; J gene: TRBJ2-1; V gene: TRBV7-9; clone size: many; CDR3 protein: CASSFDTIYNEQFF; CDR3 DNA: TGTGCCAGCAGTTTTGACACCATATACAATGAGCAGTTCTTC
D gene: NA; J gene: TRBJ1-2; V gene: TRBV7-9; clone size: few; CDR3 protein: CASSLALGGYTF; CDR3 DNA: TGTGCCAGCAGCTTAGCGCTCGGTGGCTACACCTTC
D gene: NA; J gene: TRBJ2-1; V gene: TRBV6-5; clone size: many; CDR3 protein: CASGQGNEQFF; CDR3 DNA: TGTGCCAGCGGCCAAGGGAATGAGCAGTTCTTC
D gene: NA; J gene: TRBJ1-1; V gene: TRBV20-1; clone size: many; CDR3 protein: CSARDGSHYTEAFF; CDR3 DNA: TGCAGTGCTAGAGATGGCTCGCACTACACTGAAGCTTTCTTT
D gene: NA; J gene: TRBJ2-5; V gene: TRBV15; clone size: many; CDR3 protein: CATSPPKRRVQETQYF; CDR3 DNA: TGTGCCACCAGCCCCCCCAAAAGGAGGGTCCAAGAGACCCAGTACTTC
D gene: TRBD1; J gene: TRBJ1-2; V gene: TRBV29-1; clone size: many; CDR3 protein: CSVDGTARGYGYTF; CDR3 DNA: TGCAGCGTTGACGGGACAGCACGGGGCTATGGCTACACCTTC
D gene: NA; J gene: TRBJ2-3; V gene: TRBV7-9; clone size: many; CDR3 protein: CASSGHAPDTQYF; CDR3 DNA: TGTGCCAGCAGCGGACATGCGCCAGATACGCAGTATTTT
D gene: NA; J gene: TRBJ1-2; V gene: TRBV5-1; clone size: many; CDR3 protein: CASSFTDRIYGYTF; CDR3 DNA: TGCGCCAGCAGCTTCACGGACAGAATCTATGGCTACACCTTC
D gene: NA; J gene: TRBJ2-1; V gene: TRBV11-2; clone size: many; CDR3 protein: CASSSLGRGRYEQFF; CDR3 DNA: TGTGCCAGCAGCTCGCTTGGGAGGGGGCGGTATGAGCAGTTCTTC
D gene: NA; J gene: TRBJ2-1; V gene: TRBV20-1; clone size: many; CDR3 protein: CSAIVRGDEQFF; CDR3 DNA: TGCAGTGCTATAGTCCGGGGTGATGAGCAGTTCTTC
D gene: NA; J gene: TRBJ2-7; V gene: TRBV2; clone size: many; CDR3 protein: CASWGEDFHYEQYF; CDR3 DNA: TGTGCCAGTTGGGGGGAAGACTTCCACTACGAGCAGTACTTC
D gene: NA; J gene: TRBJ1-5; V gene: TRBV18; clone size: many; CDR3 protein: CASSPGGGGQPQHF; CDR3 DNA: TGTGCCAGCTCACCAGGGGGAGGGGGTCAGCCCCAGCATTTT
D gene: NA; J gene: TRBJ1-1; V gene: TRBV4-2; clone size: many; CDR3 protein: CASSQDRVGAFF; CDR3 DNA: TGTGCCAGCAGCCAAGACAGGGTGGGTGCTTTCTTT
D gene: TRBD1; J gene: TRBJ1-2; V gene: TRBV2; clone size: NA; CDR3 protein: CASSEAGQYYGYTF; CDR3 DNA: TGTGCCAGCAGTGAAGCGGGACAGTACTATGGCTACACCTTC
D gene: NA; J gene: TRBJ2-1; V gene: TRBV6-1; clone size: NA; CDR3 protein: CASSRPEQFF; CDR3 DNA: TGTGCCAGCAGTAGACCCGAGCAGTTCTTC
D gene: NA; J gene: TRBJ2-3; V gene: TRBV27; clone size: NA; CDR3 protein: CASSRPGPTDTQYF; CDR3 DNA: TGTGCCAGCAGTCGACCGGGCCCCACAGATACGCAGTATTTT
D gene: NA; J gene: TRBJ2-3; V gene: TRBV5-1; clone size: many; CDR3 protein: CASSLVGQTSTDTQYF; CDR3 DNA: TGCGCCAGCAGCTTGGTAGGACAGACCAGCACAGATACGCAGTATTTT
D gene: NA; J gene: TRBJ2-5; V gene: TRBV6-2/TRBV6-3; clone size: NA; CDR3 protein: CASSGRVGETQYF; CDR3 DNA: TGTGCCAGCAGTGGCAGGGTTGGGGAGACCCAGTACTTC
D gene: NA; J gene: TRBJ2-1; V gene: TRBV6-5; clone size: many; CDR3 protein: CASSYGDGYNEQFF; CDR3 DNA: TGTGCCAGCAGTTACGGGGACGGCTACAATGAGCAGTTCTTC
D gene: NA; J gene: TRBJ2-2; V gene: TRBV28; clone size: many; CDR3 protein: CASSFEAGELFF; CDR3 DNA: TGTGCCAGCAGTTTCGAGGCCGGGGAGCTGTTTTTT
D gene: TRBD1; J gene: TRBJ2-7; V gene: TRBV29-1; clone size: many; CDR3 protein: CSVKRWDRAYDYEQYF; CDR3 DNA: TGCAGCGTAAAGAGATGGGACAGGGCTTACGACTACGAGCAGTACTTC
D gene: TRBD2; J gene: TRBJ2-1; V gene: TRBV7-9; clone size: many; CDR3 protein: CASNRGGEEQFF; CDR3 DNA: TGTGCCAGCAACCGGGGGGGAGAAGAGCAGTTCTTC
D gene: TRBD2; J gene: TRBJ2-3; V gene: TRBV10-3; clone size: many; CDR3 protein: CAISEIAGAQRGTQYF; CDR3 DNA: TGTGCCATCAGTGAAATAGCGGGGGCCCAGCGAGGTACGCAGTATTTT
D gene: TRBD2; J gene: TRBJ2-3; V gene: TRBV6-1; clone size: few; CDR3 protein: CASRPPSGGAIDTQYF; CDR3 DNA: TGTGCCAGCAGACCGCCTAGCGGGGGGGCTATAGATACGCAGTATTTT
D gene: TRBD2; J gene: TRBJ2-3; V gene: TRBV12-3/TRBV12-4; clone size: many; CDR3 protein: CASSWTSGGLSTDTQYF; CDR3 DNA: TGTGCCAGCAGTTGGACTAGCGGGGGGTTAAGCACAGATACGCAGTATTTT
D gene: NA; J gene: TRBJ1-1; V gene: TRBV9; clone size: many; CDR3 protein: CASGQKTLNTEAFF; CDR3 DNA: TGTGCCAGCGGACAAAAGACCCTGAACACTGAAGCTTTCTTT
D gene: TRBD1; J gene: TRBJ1-1; V gene: TRBV15; clone size: NA; CDR3 protein: CATSRLASGTGGTEAFF; CDR3 DNA: TGTGCCACCAGCAGATTGGCGAGTGGGACAGGGGGCACTGAAGCTTTCTTT
D gene: NA; J gene: TRBJ1-1; V gene: TRBV28; clone size: many; CDR3 protein: CASSLRDLNTEAFF; CDR3 DNA: TGTGCCAGCAGTTTGAGGGACCTGAACACTGAAGCTTTCTTT
D gene: NA; J gene: TRBJ1-4; V gene: TRBV20-1; clone size: few; CDR3 protein: CSASDRRPTTNEKLFF; CDR3 DNA: TGCAGTGCTAGCGACAGGCGACCCACAACTAATGAAAAACTGTTTTTT
D gene: NA; J gene: TRBJ1-1; V gene: TRBV7-3; clone size: NA; CDR3 protein: CASSLRRGTEAFF; CDR3 DNA: TGTGCCAGCAGCTTAAGACGGGGGACTGAAGCTTTCTTT
D gene: TRBD1; J gene: TRBJ2-2; V gene: TRBV5-1; clone size: many; CDR3 protein: CASSMRDSNTGELFF; CDR3 DNA: TGCGCCAGCAGCATGAGGGACAGCAACACCGGGGAGCTGTTTTTT
D gene: NA; J gene: TRBJ2-7; V gene: TRBV7-2; clone size: NA; CDR3 protein: CASSLLGSWEQYF; CDR3 DNA: TGTGCCAGCAGCTTACTGGGGAGCTGGGAGCAGTACTTC
D gene: TRBD1; J gene: TRBJ1-5; V gene: TRBV5-5; clone size: many; CDR3 protein: CASSLGSDRGRQPQHF; CDR3 DNA: TGTGCCAGCAGCTTAGGATCGGACAGGGGACGTCAGCCCCAGCATTTT
D gene: NA; J gene: TRBJ1-2; V gene: TRBV7-8; clone size: NA; CDR3 protein: CASSLGGARGNYGYTF; CDR3 DNA: TGTGCCAGCAGCTTAGGAGGGGCCCGGGGAAACTATGGCTACACCTTC
D gene: TRBD1; J gene: TRBJ2-7; V gene: TRBV7-9; clone size: few; CDR3 protein: CASSLALTGGSYEQYF; CDR3 DNA: TGTGCCAGCAGCTTAGCGTTGACAGGGGGCTCCTACGAGCAGTACTTC
D gene: NA; J gene: TRBJ2-1; V gene: TRBV5-1; clone size: many; CDR3 protein: CASSMGGRHNEQFF; CDR3 DNA: TGCGCCAGCAGCATGGGGGGACGGCACAATGAGCAGTTCTTC
D gene: NA; J gene: TRBJ2-7; V gene: TRBV6-1; clone size: NA; CDR3 protein: CASSELFEQYF; CDR3 DNA: TGTGCCAGCAGTGAACTGTTCGAGCAGTACTTC
D gene: TRBD1; J gene: TRBJ2-4; V gene: TRBV12-3/TRBV12-4; clone size: many; CDR3 protein: CASSWTGGNKNIQYF; CDR3 DNA: TGTGCCAGCAGCTGGACAGGGGGGAACAAAAACATTCAGTACTTC
D gene: NA; J gene: TRBJ1-5; V gene: TRBV3-1; clone size: few; CDR3 protein: CASSHSYSNQPQHF; CDR3 DNA: TGTGCCAGCAGCCATTCCTACAGTAATCAGCCCCAGCATTTT
D gene: NA; J gene: TRBJ2-5; V gene: TRBV18; clone size: many; CDR3 protein: CASSPLRWQGQETQYF; CDR3 DNA: TGTGCCAGCTCACCTCTTCGGTGGCAGGGCCAAGAGACCCAGTACTTC
D gene: NA; J gene: TRBJ2-2; V gene: TRBV5-4; clone size: NA; CDR3 protein: CASSLVWSGELFF; CDR3 DNA: TGTGCCAGCAGCTTGGTATGGTCCGGGGAGCTGTTTTTT
D gene: TRBD1; J gene: TRBJ2-7; V gene: TRBV5-5; clone size: NA; CDR3 protein: CASSPRIDRDEQYF; CDR3 DNA: TGTGCCAGCAGCCCGCGAATAGACAGGGACGAGCAGTACTTC
D gene: TRBD2; J gene: TRBJ2-5; V gene: TRBV2; clone size: NA; CDR3 protein: CASSDSGEETQYF; CDR3 DNA: TGTGCCAGCAGTGATAGCGGGGAAGAGACCCAGTACTTC
D gene: TRBD1; J gene: TRBJ2-4; V gene: TRBV7-2; clone size: NA; CDR3 protein: CASSLDRGKSDIQYF; CDR3 DNA: TGTGCCAGCAGCTTAGACAGGGGGAAATCGGACATTCAGTACTTC